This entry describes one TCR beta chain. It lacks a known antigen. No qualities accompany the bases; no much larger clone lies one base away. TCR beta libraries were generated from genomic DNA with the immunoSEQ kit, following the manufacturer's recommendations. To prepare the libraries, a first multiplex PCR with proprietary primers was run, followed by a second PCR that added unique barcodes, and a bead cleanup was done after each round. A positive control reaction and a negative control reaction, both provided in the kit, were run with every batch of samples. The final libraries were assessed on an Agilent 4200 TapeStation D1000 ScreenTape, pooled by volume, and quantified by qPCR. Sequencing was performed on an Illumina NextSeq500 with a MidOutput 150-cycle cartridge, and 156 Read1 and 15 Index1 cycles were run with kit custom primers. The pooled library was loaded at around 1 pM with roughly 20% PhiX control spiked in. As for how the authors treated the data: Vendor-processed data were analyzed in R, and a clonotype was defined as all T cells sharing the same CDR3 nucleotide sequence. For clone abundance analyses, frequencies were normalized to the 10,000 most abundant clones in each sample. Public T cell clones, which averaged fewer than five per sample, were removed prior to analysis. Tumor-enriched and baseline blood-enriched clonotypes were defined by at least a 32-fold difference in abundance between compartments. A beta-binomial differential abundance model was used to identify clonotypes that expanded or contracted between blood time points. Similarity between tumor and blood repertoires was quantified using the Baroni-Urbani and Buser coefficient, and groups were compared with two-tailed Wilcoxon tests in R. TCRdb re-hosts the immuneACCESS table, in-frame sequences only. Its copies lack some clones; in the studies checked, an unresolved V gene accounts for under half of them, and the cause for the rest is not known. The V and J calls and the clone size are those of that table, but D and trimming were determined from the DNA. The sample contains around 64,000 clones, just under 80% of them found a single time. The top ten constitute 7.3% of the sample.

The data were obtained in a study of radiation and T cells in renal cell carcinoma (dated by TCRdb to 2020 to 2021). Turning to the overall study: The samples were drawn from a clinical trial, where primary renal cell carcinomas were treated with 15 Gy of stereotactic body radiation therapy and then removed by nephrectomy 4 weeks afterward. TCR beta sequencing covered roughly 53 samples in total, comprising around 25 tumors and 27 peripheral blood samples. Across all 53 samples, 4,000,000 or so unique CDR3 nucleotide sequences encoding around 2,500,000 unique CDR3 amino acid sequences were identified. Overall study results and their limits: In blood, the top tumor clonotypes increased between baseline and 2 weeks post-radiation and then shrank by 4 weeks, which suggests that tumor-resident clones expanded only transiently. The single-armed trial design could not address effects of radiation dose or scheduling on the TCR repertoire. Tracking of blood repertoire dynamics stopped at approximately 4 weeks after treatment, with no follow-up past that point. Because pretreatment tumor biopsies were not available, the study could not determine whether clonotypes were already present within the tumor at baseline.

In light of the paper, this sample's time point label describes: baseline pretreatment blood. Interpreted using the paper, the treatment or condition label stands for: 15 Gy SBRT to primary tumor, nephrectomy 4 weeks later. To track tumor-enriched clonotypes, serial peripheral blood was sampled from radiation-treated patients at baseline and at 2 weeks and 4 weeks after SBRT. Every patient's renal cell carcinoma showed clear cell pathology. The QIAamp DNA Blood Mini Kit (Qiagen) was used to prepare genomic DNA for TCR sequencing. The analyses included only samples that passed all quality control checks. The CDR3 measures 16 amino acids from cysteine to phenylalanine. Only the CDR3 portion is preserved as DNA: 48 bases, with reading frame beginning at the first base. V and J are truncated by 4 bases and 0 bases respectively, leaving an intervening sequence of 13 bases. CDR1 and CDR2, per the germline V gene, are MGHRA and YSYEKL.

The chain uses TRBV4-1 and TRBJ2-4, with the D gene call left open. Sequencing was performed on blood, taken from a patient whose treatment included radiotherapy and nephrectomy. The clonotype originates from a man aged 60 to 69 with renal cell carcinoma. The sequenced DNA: TGCGCCAGCAGCCCAAATGACTTTGTAGCCAAAAACATTCAGTACTTC. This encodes CASSPNDFVAKNIQYF.